This is a list of T cell receptor beta chains from one sample in a study of radiation and T cells in renal cell carcinoma. TCRdb's copy holds only in-frame clones and misses some; the assay was immunoSEQ multiplex PCR. Here the sample spans about 50,000 clones, around 83% being singletons. This sample comprised blood, obtained from a patient whose treatment included radiotherapy and nephrectomy. The receptors shown here come from a woman aged 70-85 years with renal cell carcinoma. CDR3s include the opening cysteine and the closing phenylalanine or tryptophan. The order of the fields is clone size, D gene, V gene, J gene, CDR3 DNA, CDR3 protein. D genes are given only for firm matches. Expanded clones are given a class, and other clones once, few, many or no size at all.

>NA|NA|TRBV11-2|TRBJ2-5
TGTGCCAGCAGCTTAGGGGGCGGGGCGGAGACCCAGTACTTC
CASSLGGGAETQYF
>NA|NA|TRBV27|TRBJ2-5
TGTGCCAGCAGCCTCGGGGGACCCACAGAGACCCAGTACTTC
CASSLGGPTETQYF
>NA|NA|TRBV7-2|TRBJ2-2
TGTGCCAGCAGCAAAGCCCGGGCAGGGACCGGGGAGCTGTTTTTT
CASSKARAGTGELFF
>NA|TRBD2|TRBV7-2|TRBJ2-3
TGTGCCAGCAGCGGGGACCGGGCTAGCGGGAGCCCCAGCACAGATACGCAGTATTTT
CASSGDRASGSPSTDTQYF
>NA|TRBD1|TRBV6-6|TRBJ1-5
TGTGCCAGCAGGACAGGGAATCAGCCCCAGCATTTT
CASRTGNQPQHF
>NA|NA|TRBV23-1|TRBJ2-5
TGCGCCAGCAGTCAATCGGGACGGACGCCCACGAGAAGGGGGACCCAGTACTTC
CASSQSGRTPTRRGTQYF
>once|TRBD2|TRBV6-5|TRBJ2-3
TGTGCCAGCGTGAGGACTAGCGGGAGGGCCAGCACGCAGTATTTT
CASVRTSGRASTQYF
>NA|NA|TRBV9|TRBJ2-7
TGTGCCAGCAGCGTCAGGGGGGGAGGCGAGCAGTACTTC
CASSVRGGGEQYF
>NA|NA|TRBV5-1|TRBJ1-6
TGCGCCAGCAGCTTGGACCTCCGGGGTTCACCCCTCCACTTT
CASSLDLRGSPLHF
>NA|NA|TRBV27|TRBJ1-2
TGTGCCAGCAGTTTAGGGGGTGGGGATGGCTACACCTTC
CASSLGGGDGYTF
>NA|TRBD1|TRBV5-1|TRBJ2-1
TGCGCCAGCAGCTTTGGGACAGGGGGCAATGAGCAGTTCTTC
CASSFGTGGNEQFF
>once|TRBD1|TRBV4-3|TRBJ1-1
TGCGCCAGCAGCCAAGACAGGGGGCTGACTGAAGCTTTCTTT
CASSQDRGLTEAFF
>NA|NA|TRBV7-9|TRBJ1-2
TGTGCCAGCAGCGAAACGGGTTATGGCTACACCTTC
CASSETGYGYTF
>NA|NA|TRBV19|TRBJ1-6
TGTGCCAGTAGTATTTTGGCAGAAGCTAATTCACCCCTCCACTTT
CASSILAEANSPLHF
>NA|TRBD2|TRBV10-2|TRBJ2-2
TGCGCCAGCAGTGCCCTAGCGGGGGGCACCGGGGAGCTGTTTTTT
CASSALAGGTGELFF
>NA|NA|TRBV5-1|TRBJ1-5
TGCGCCAGCAGCTTGGCCCCAGGGGCAGGTCAGCCCCAGCATTTT
CASSLAPGAGQPQHF
>NA|NA|TRBV10-1|TRBJ2-7
TGCGCCAGCAGTGAGTCGCGAGGTCCGGGGACGTACGAGCAGTACTTC
CASSESRGPGTYEQYF
>once|TRBD2|TRBV7-7|TRBJ2-3
TGTGCCAGCAGCTTAAGTAGCGGGGGCACAGATACGCAGTATTTT
CASSLSSGGTDTQYF
>NA|TRBD1|TRBV7-9|TRBJ2-3
TGTGCCAGCAGCTCCCCCGGGACAGGCAGCACAGATACGCAGTATTTT
CASSSPGTGSTDTQYF
>NA|NA|TRBV28|TRBJ2-3
TGTGCCAGCAGCCCAATTCTAAGGGGCACAGATACGCAGTATTTT
CASSPILRGTDTQYF
>NA|NA|TRBV7-9|TRBJ2-7
TGTGCCAGCAGCTTCGGGGTACTGGAGCAGTACTTC
CASSFGVLEQYF
>NA|NA|TRBV27|TRBJ2-7
TGTGCCAGCAGACCGGACTACTACTACGAGCAGTACTTC
CASRPDYYYEQYF
>NA|NA|TRBV27|TRBJ1-2
TGTGCCAGCAGTTTATTCCCCACAGGAGGCATCTCTATTGGCTACACCTTC
CASSLFPTGGISIGYTF
>NA|NA|TRBV19|TRBJ2-3
TGTGCCAGTAGTATGTCGGCCAGCTTCACAGATACGCAGTATTTT
CASSMSASFTDTQYF
>few|NA|TRBV21-1|TRBJ2-7
TGTGCCAGCAGCAAAGGGGGACAGTATAACGACGAGCAGTACTTC
CASSKGGQYNDEQYF
>NA|NA|TRBV6-6|TRBJ2-1
TGTGCCAGCAGTTACTTGGAAAGAGAAGGGGATGAGCAGTTCTTC
CASSYLEREGDEQFF
>NA|TRBD2|TRBV5-1|TRBJ2-1
TGCGCCAGCAGCCTAGAGACTAGCGGGAATGAGCAGTTCTTC
CASSLETSGNEQFF
>NA|NA|TRBV6-1|TRBJ1-1
TGTGCCAGCAGTGGAATTGGGGGGCTAGGGACTGAAGCTTTCTTT
CASSGIGGLGTEAFF
>few|NA|TRBV5-6|TRBJ1-2
TGTGCCAGCAGCTTAGGGCCAAGCGATGGCTACACCTTC
CASSLGPSDGYTF
>NA|NA|TRBV27|TRBJ2-3
TGTGCCAGCAGTTTAATCTCTAGCACAGATACGCAGTATTTT
CASSLISSTDTQYF
>NA|NA|TRBV28|TRBJ2-7
TGTGCCAGCAGTCCACCCCGGGACTTCTACGAGCAGTACTTC
CASSPPRDFYEQYF
>NA|TRBD1|TRBV28|TRBJ1-2
TGTGCCAGCAGTTCTGGACAGGGGTATGGCTACACCTTC
CASSSGQGYGYTF
>NA|TRBD1|TRBV6-5|TRBJ1-1
TGTGCCAGCAGGGACAGGAGCATGAACACTGAAGCTTTCTTT
CASRDRSMNTEAFF
>NA|NA|TRBV19|TRBJ1-5
TGTGCCAGTAGTGCTCACTCGGGACGAAGTAGCAATCAGCCCCAGCATTTT
CASSAHSGRSSNQPQHF
>NA|NA|TRBV6-5|TRBJ1-1
TGTGCCATCCAATCGGGACCGAACACTGAAGCTTTCTTT
CAIQSGPNTEAFF
>NA|TRBD1|TRBV11-2|TRBJ2-7
TGTGCCAGCAGCCCACGGGACAGGACCTACGAGCAGTACTTC
CASSPRDRTYEQYF
>NA|NA|TRBV7-2|TRBJ2-4
TGTGCCAGCAGCCCGGATGGGTTAGCCAAAAACATTCAGTACTTC
CASSPDGLAKNIQYF
>NA|NA|TRBV4-2|TRBJ2-7
TGTGCCAGCAGCAAATCGGAGGCCTACGAGCAGTACTTC
CASSKSEAYEQYF
>NA|NA|TRBV5-6|TRBJ2-2
TGTGCCAGCAGCTGGGGACCCACCGGGGAGCTGTTTTTT
CASSWGPTGELFF